This T cell receptor beta chain was recorded in a study of shared clonotypes between healthy human individuals. Study overall: Three plates were used per donor for CD4 naive, three for CD4 memory, two for CD8 naive and one for CD8 memory. Points from the study as a whole: Across subsets, estimated richness was generally greater for naive than for memory populations. Among donors, the sharing of clonotypes was expected to be influenced by sequencing depth.

The deep-level immunoSEQ assay was used. The assay was immunoSEQ multiplex PCR, and TCRdb's table has in-frame clones only and misses some. The data contain about 2.2 million clones, roughly 91% of them singletons. Naive CD8 cells lacked CD45RO and underwent positive selection for CCR7, leaving out terminally differentiated effector memory CD45RA+ cells. Remarks on this clone: The antigen remains unidentified.

Sample: naive CD8+ T cells from PBMCs. The clonotype was recovered from a man younger than 30 in good health. Some clones in this sample may be carry-over from other donors' samples.

CDR3 sequence reads: CASSPAGGAQDGYTF. The CDR3 bases are TGTGCCAGCAGCCCGGCCGGGGGGGCGCAGGATGGCTACACCTTC. The J gene is TRBJ1-2, the V gene TRBV5-6, with D possibly matching TRBD1 (6 bases). Trimming removed 4 bases from V and 6 bases from J, with 19 bases in between. CDR3 length equals 15 residues. Germline V gives CDR1 SGHDT, CDR2 YYEEEE.